This T cell receptor beta chain came from a study of identical twins. TCRdb processed the 5' RACE reads anew with MiXCR; each CDR3 protein has one entry. The sample has some 710,000 distinct CDR3 sequences; roughly 6% are singletons. Per the germline V gene, CDR1 is SGHRS and CDR2 is YFSETQ. The CDR3 is 12 residues long. The V and J ends lost 4 bases and 7 bases respectively, with 11 bases between them. This clonotype was seen more than once but under ten times. What was sequenced was naive T cells sorted from blood. The chain links TRBV5-1 to TRBJ1-2; D is perhaps TRBD1 (5 bases). This clonotype was obtained from a man between 18 and 35 years old in good health. CDR3 residues: CASSAGLPGYTF. As DNA, the CDR3 is TGCGCCAGCAGCGCAGGGCTGCCTGGCTACACCTTC.